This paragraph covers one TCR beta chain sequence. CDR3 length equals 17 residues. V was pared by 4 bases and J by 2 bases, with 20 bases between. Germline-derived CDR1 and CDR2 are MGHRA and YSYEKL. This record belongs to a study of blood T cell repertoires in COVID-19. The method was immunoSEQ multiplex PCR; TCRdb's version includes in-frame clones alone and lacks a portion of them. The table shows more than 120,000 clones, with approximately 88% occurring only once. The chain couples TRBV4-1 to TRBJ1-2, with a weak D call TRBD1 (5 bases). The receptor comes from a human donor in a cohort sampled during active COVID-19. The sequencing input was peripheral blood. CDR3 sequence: CASSPIPSGNLNYGYTF. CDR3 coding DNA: TGCGCCAGCAGCCCCATCCCCTCAGGGAATTTGAACTATGGCTACACCTTC.